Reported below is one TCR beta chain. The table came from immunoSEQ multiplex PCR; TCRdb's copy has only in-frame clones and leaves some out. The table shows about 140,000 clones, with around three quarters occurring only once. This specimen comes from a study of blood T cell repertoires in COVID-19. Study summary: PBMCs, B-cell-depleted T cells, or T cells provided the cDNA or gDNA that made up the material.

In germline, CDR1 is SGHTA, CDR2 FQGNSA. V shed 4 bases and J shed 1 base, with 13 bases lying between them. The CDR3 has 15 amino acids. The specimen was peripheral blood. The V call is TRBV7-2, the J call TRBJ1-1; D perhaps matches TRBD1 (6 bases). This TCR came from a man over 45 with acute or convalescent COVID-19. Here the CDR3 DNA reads TGTGCCAGCAGCTCCTGGACAGTCTCGAACACTGAAGCTTTCTTT. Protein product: CASSSWTVSNTEAFF.